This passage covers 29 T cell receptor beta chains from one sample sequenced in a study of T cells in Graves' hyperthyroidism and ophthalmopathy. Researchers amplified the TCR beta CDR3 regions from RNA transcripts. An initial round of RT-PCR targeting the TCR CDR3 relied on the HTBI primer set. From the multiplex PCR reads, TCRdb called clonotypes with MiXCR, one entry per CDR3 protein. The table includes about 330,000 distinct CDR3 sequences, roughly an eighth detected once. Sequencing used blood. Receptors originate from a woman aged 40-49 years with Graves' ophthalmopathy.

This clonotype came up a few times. CDR3 loop: CASSQDGRSYGYTF. Here the CDR3 DNA reads TGCGCCAGCAGCCAAGATGGCAGAAGCTATGGCTACACCTTC. V is TRBV4-1 and J is TRBJ1-2; D uncertain. V was shortened by 0 bases and J by 4 bases, with 9 bases between the two germline ends. The CDR3 runs 14 residues. Looked up from germline, CDR1 is MGHRA and CDR2 is YSYEKL.

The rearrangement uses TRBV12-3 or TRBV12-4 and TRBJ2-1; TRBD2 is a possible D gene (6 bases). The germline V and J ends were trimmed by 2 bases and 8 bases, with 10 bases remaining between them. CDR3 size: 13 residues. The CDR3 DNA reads TGTGCCAGCAGTTTATTGGGGGGACATGAGCAGTTCTTC. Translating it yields CASSLLGGHEQFF.

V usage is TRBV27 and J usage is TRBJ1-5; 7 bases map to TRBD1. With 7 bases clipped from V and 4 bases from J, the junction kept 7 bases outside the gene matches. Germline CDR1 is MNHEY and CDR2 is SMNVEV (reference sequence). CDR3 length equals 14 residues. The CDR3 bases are TGTGCCAGCAATCCGACAGGGCCAAATCAGCCCCAGCATTTT. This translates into CASNPTGPNQPQHF.

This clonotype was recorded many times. CDR3: CASSSYSWTNYEQYF. Here the CDR3 DNA reads TGTGCCAGCAGCTCGTACTCCTGGACCAACTACGAGCAGTACTTC. The chain links TRBV11-3 to TRBJ2-7, with no clear D. Germline V gives CDR1 SGHNT, CDR2 YENEEA. The CDR3 length is 15 residues. V was clipped by 4 bases and J by 3 bases, with 16 bases between them.

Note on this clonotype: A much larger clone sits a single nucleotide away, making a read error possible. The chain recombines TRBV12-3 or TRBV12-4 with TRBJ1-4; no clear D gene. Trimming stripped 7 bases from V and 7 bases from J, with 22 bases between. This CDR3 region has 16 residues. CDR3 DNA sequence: TGTGCCAGCACCCCCGAAGGCCCGCCCAGAAGTGAAAAACTGTTTTTT. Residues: CASTPEGPPRSEKLFF.

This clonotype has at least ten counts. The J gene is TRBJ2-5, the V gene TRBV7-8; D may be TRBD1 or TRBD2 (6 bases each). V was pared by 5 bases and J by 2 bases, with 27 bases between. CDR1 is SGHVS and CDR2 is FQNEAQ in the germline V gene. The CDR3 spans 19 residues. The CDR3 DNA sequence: TGTGCCAGCAGCACCACGCGGGATACGGGACATCTATTTCAAGAGACCCAGTACTTC. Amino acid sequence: CASSTTRDTGHLFQETQYF.

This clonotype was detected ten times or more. CDR3 protein: CASSVGSGSDQETQYF. The CDR3 DNA follows: TGTGCCAGCAGCGTAGGATCAGGGAGCGACCAAGAGACCCAGTACTTC. V and J are TRBV9 and TRBJ2-5; TRBD1 or TRBD2 may be the D gene (5 bases each). V shed 0 bases and J shed 0 bases, with 12 bases lying between them. In germline, CDR1 is SGDLS, CDR2 YYNGEE. The CDR3 totals 16 residues.

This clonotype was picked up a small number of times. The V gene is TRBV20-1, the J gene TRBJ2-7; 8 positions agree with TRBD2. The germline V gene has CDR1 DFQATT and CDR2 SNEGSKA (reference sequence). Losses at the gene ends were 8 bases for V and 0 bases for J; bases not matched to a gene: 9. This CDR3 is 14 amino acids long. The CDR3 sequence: CSTGGGLGSYEQYF. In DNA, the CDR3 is TGCAGTACAGGCGGGGGGCTCGGCTCCTACGAGCAGTACTTC.

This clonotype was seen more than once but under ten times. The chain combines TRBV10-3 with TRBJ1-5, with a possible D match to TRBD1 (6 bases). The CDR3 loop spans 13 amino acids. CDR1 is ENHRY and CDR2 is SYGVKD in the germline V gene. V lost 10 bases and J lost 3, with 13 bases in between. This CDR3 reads CATKGQFNQPQHF. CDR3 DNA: TGTGCCACCAAAGGACAGTTCAATCAGCCCCAGCATTTT.

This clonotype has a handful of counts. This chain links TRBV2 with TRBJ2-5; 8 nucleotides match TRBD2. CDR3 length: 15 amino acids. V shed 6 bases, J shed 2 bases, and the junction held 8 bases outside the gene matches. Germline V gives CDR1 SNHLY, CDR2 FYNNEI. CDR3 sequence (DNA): TGTGCCAGCAGGCTTATCGGGGGGGGTCAAGAGACCCAGTACTTC. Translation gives CASRLIGGGQETQYF.

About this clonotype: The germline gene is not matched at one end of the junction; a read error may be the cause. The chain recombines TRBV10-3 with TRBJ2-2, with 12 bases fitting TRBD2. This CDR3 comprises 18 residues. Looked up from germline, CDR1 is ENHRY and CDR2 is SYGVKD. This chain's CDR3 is CAISELTSGRMVAGELVF. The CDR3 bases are TGTGCCATCAGTGAGTTGACTAGCGGGAGAATGGTCGCCGGGGAGCTGGTTTTT.

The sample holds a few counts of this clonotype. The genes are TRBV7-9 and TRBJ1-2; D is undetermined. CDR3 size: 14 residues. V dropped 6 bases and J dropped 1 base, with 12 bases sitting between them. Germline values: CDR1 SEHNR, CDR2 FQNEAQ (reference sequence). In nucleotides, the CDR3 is TGTGCCAGCAGACCCCGAGGATTTAACTATGGCTACACCTTC. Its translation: CASRPRGFNYGYTF.

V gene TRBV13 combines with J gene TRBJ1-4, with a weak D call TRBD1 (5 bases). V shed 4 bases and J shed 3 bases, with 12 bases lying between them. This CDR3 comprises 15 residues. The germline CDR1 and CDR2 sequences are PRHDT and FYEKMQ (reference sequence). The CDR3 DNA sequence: TGTGCCAGCAGCTCGCGACAGCAGTCTAATGAAAAACTGTTTTTT. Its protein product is CASSSRQQSNEKLFF.

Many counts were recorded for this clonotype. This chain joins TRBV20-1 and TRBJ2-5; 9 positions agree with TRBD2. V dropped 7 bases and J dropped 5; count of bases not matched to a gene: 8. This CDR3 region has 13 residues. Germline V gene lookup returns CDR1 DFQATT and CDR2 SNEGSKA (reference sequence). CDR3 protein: CSVQREVGETQYF. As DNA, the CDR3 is TGCAGTGTCCAGCGGGAGGTCGGGGAGACCCAGTACTTC.

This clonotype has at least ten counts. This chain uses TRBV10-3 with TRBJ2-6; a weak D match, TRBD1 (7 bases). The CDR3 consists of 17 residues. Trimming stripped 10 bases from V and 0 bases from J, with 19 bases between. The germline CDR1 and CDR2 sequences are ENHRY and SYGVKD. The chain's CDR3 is CATRGDASSSGANVLTF. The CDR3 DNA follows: TGTGCCACCAGGGGGGACGCATCCTCCTCTGGGGCCAACGTCCTGACTTTC.

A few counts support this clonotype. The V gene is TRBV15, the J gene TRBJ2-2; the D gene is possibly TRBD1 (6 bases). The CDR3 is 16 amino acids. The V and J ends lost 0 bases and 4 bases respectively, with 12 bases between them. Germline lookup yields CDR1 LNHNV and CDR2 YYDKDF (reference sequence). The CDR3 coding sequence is TGTGCCACCAGCAGAGAGGCAGGGGCCTTCACCGGGGAGCTGTTTTTT. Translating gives CATSREAGAFTGELFF. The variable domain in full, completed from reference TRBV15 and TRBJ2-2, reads DAMVIQNPRYQVTQFGKPVTLSCSQTLNHNVMYWYQQKSSQAPKLLFHYYDKDFNNEADTPDNFQSRRPNTSFCFLDIRSPGLGDTAMYLCATSREAGAFTGELFFGEGSRLTVL.

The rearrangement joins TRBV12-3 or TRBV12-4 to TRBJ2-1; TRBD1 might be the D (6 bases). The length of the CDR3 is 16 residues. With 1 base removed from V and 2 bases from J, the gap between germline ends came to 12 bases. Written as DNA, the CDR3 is TGTGCCAGCAGTTTAGAGACAGGACCAGCCTACAATGAGCAGTTCTTC. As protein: CASSLETGPAYNEQFF.

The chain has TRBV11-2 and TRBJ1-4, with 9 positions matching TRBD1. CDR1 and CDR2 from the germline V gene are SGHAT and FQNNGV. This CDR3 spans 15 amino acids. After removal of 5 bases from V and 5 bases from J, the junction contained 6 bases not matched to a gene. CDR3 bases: TGTGCCAGCAGCGTCAACAGGGGGCGAAATGAAAAACTGTTTTTT. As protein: CASSVNRGRNEKLFF. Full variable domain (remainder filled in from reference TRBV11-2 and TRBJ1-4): EAGVAQSPRYKIIEKRQSVAFWCNPISGHATLYWYQQILGQGPKLLIQFQNNGVVDDSQLPKDRFSAERLKGVDSTLKIQPAKLEDSAVYLCASSVNRGRNEKLFFGSGTQLSVL.

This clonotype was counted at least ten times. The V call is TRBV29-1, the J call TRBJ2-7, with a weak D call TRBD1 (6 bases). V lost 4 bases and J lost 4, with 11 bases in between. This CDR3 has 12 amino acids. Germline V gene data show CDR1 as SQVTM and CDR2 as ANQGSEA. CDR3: CSVGEQGYEQYF. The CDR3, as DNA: TGCAGCGTTGGGGAACAGGGATACGAGCAGTACTTC.

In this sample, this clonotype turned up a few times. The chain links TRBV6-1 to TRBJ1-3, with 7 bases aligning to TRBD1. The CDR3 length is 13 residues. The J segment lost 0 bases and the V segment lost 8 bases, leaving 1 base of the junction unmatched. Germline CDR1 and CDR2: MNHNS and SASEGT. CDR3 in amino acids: CASGTDSGNTIYF. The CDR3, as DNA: TGTGCCAGCGGGACAGACTCTGGAAACACCATATATTTT.

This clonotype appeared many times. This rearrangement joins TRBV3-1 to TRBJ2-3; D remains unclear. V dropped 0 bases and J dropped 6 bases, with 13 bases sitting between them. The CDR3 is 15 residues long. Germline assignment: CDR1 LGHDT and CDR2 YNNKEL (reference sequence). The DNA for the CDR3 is TGTGCCAGCAGCCAAGAGTTGGGCCCCTACGATACGCAGTATTTT. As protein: CASSQELGPYDTQYF.

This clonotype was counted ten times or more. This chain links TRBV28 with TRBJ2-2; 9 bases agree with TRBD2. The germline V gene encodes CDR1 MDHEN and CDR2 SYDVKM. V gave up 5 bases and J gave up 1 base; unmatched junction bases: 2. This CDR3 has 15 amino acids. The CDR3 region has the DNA TGTGCCAGCAGTCGACTAGCGGAGAACACCGGGGAGCTGTTTTTT. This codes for CASSRLAENTGELFF.

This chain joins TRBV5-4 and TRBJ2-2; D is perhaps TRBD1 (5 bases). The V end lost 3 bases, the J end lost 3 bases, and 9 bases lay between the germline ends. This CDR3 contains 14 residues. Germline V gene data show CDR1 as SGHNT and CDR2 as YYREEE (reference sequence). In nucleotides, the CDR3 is TGTGCCAGCAGCTCGCAAGGGGACACCGGGGAGCTGTTTTTT. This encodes CASSSQGDTGELFF.

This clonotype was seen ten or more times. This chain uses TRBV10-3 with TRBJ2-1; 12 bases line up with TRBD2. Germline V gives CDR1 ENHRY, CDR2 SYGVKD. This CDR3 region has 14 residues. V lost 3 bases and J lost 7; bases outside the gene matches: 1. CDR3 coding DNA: TGTGCCATCAGTGATCTAGCGGGGGGGAATGAGCAGTTCTTC. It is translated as CAISDLAGGNEQFF.

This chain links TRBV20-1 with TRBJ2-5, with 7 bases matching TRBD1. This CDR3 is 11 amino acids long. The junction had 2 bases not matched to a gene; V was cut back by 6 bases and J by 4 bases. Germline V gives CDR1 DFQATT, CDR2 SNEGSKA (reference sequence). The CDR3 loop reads CSAQGVETQYF. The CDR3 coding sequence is TGCAGTGCCCAGGGGGTAGAGACCCAGTACTTC.

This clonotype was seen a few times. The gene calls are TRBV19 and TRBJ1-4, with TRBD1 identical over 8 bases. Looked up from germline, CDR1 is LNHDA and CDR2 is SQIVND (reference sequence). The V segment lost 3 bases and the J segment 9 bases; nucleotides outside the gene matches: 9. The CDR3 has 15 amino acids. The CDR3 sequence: CASSITDREAKKLFF. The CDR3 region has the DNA TGTGCCAGTAGTATTACGGACAGGGAGGCTAAAAAACTGTTTTTT.

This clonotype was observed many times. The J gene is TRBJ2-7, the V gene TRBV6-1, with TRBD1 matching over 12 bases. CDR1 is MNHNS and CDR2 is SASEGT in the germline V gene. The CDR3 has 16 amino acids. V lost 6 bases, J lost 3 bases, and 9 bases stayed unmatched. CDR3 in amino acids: CASRRGGTGGIYEQYF. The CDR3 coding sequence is TGTGCCAGCAGACGCGGAGGGACAGGGGGCATCTACGAGCAGTACTTC.

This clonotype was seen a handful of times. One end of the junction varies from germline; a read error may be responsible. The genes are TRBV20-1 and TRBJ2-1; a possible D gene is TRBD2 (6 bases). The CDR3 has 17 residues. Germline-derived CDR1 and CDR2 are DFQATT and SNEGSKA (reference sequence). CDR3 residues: CGATDRGGNRMHNEQFF. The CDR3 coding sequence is TGCGGTGCTACAGATCGGGGCGGGAACAGGATGCACAATGAGCAGTTCTTC.

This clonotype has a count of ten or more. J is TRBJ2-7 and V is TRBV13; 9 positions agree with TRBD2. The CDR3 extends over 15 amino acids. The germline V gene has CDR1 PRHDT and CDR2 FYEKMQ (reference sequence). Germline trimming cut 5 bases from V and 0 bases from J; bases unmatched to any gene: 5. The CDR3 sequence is CASSTLAGLSYEQYF. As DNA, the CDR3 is TGTGCCAGCAGCACCCTAGCGGGACTCTCCTACGAGCAGTACTTC.